Here is one T cell receptor beta chain with its context. Its target is not known. Per the germline V gene, CDR1 is MDHEN and CDR2 is SYDVKM. V gave up 5 bases and J gave up 6 bases; unmatched junction bases: 13. The CDR3 loop spans 17 amino acids. The data were produced by immunoSEQ multiplex PCR, yet TCRdb's version contains in-frame clones alone and is incomplete. This table has 7,000 to 8,000 clones, 75% to 85% appearing once. This record belongs to a study of OX40 agonist ivuxolimab in advanced cancers. About the research overall: Previous treatment with anti-PD-1, anti-PD-L1 or anti-CTLA-4 therapy was allowed; approximately 40% had received some. Points from the study as a whole: Specificity for antigen went undetermined in the expanded peripheral T cells. Some nonresponders additionally presented with little normalized T-cell clonal expansion. Researchers report that CD8+ T cells had, on average, more expanded clones than CD4+.

This rearrangement joins TRBV28 to TRBJ1-4, with 9 bases identical to TRBD1. The source is an adult with an advanced solid tumor such as melanoma, head and neck, liver or kidney cancer. Material: CD4+ or CD8+ T cells sorted from blood, obtained in a trial of the OX40 agonist ivuxolimab. CDR3 DNA: TGTGCCAGCAGTCCCTCCCGGGACAGGGTAGGGGATGAAAAACTGTTTTTT. This encodes CASSPSRDRVGDEKLFF.